This T cell receptor beta chain is drawn from a study of cytomegalovirus exposure and HLA in healthy donors. Findings and limits, study-wide: In vitro data verified a few CMV-associated chains as specific for CMV antigens. Later on, an analysis showed TCR association rates differing by HLA locus, with DRB1 the most and HLA-C the fewest.

Healthy people donating bone marrow made up the donors. Primers: 60 Vbeta forward and 13 Jbeta reverse. TCRdb's copy holds only in-frame clones and misses some; the assay was immunoSEQ multiplex PCR. The sample shows roughly 180,000 clones, approximately 77% of them seen only once. As for this clone: Its antigen is as yet unknown.

With V trimmed by 2 bases and J by 6 bases, 10 bases remained unmatched. Germline CDR1 is SEHNR and CDR2 is FQNEAQ (reference sequence). The CDR3 runs to 17 residues. This clonotype was obtained from a male donor in good health and CMV-seronegative. The sequenced sample consisted of PBMCs. J is TRBJ2-1 and V is TRBV7-9; 10 nucleotides match TRBD2. The CDR3, as DNA: TGTGCCAGCAGCTTAACCCTCGCTAGCGGGAGTATCAATGAGCAGTTCTTC. Protein product: CASSLTLASGSINEQFF. Full variable domain (rest looked up from reference TRBV7-9 and TRBJ2-1): DTGVSQNPRHKITKRGQNVTFRCDPISEHNRLYWYRQTLGQGPEFLTYFQNEAQLEKSRLLSDRFSAERPKGSFSTLEIQRTEQGDSAMYLCASSLTLASGSINEQFFGPGTRLTVL.